The clone carrying this T cell receptor (beta chain) was seen only once. Its cognate antigen is unknown. This entry comes from a study of T cell responses to AZD1222 COVID-19 vaccine. Study-level background: Doses given second, at about 4 or about 12 weeks, were pooled. Study-wide points: Nearly half of spike-specific TCRs reportedly target variant regions that are unmutated in the B.1.351 and B.1.1.7 variants. Baseline seropositivity occurred in only six AZD1222 recipients.

Measured with immunoSEQ multiplex PCR; TCRdb has only the in-frame clones, and not every one. The table lists 130,000 to 150,000 clones, roughly 92% of them singletons. This CDR3 spans 13 amino acids. The V and J ends lost 2 bases and 6 bases respectively, with 11 bases between them. Source: peripheral blood, taken on day 0 of AZD1222 vaccination. This TCR derives from an adult in good health. The chain combines TRBV12-3 or TRBV12-4 with TRBJ2-7, with D possibly matching TRBD2 (5 bases). The CDR3 here is CASSLFIRGEQYF. As DNA, the CDR3 is TGTGCCAGCAGTTTATTCATCCGGGGCGAGCAGTACTTC.